The T cell receptor (beta chain) described here comes from a study of cytomegalovirus exposure and HLA in healthy donors. Study observations and caveats: Reported performance of the classifier showed diagnosis of cytomegalovirus status with high specificity and sensitivity.

The PCR ran on 60 Vbeta and 13 Jbeta primers. Generated by immunoSEQ multiplex PCR, the TCRdb table keeps only in-frame clones and is missing some. The sample lists over 250,000 clones; roughly two thirds were seen once. Germline assignment: CDR1 LNHDA and CDR2 SQIVND (reference sequence). The CDR3 covers 13 residues. V gave up 6 bases and J gave up 1 base, with 9 bases separating them. As for this clone: The antigen remains unidentified.

The receptor was isolated from a female donor in good health and CMV-seronegative. The chain combines TRBV19 with TRBJ1-1; D is ambiguous. The sequencing sample was made of PBMCs. The CDR3 DNA sequence: TGTGCCAGTAGCATGGCCCAGAACACTGAAGCTTTCTTT. Encoded protein: CASSMAQNTEAFF.